The source of this T cell receptor (beta chain) is a study of tumor and adjacent non-tumor tissue in lung cancer. The CDR3 covers 12 residues. The germline V gene has CDR1 SNHLY and CDR2 FYNNEI. The template was RNA from unsorted bulk tissue. Distant lung tissue was collected more than 3 cm away from the tumor edge. The library came from three nested PCR rounds adapted from ARM-PCR protocols. One entry per CDR3 protein results from TCRdb running MiXCR on the multiplex PCR reads. The sample holds over 80,000 distinct CDR3 sequences, around three quarters seen once. For this clonotype: Germline and junction disagree at one end, which may indicate a read error.

The sample was distant non-tumor lung tissue. The clonotype comes from a man aged 55 to 70 with small cell lung cancer. The V call is TRBV2, the J call TRBJ1-2; D ambiguous. The CDR3 loop reads CASSDRGSGYAF. Written as DNA, the CDR3 is TGTGCCAGCAGTGATAGAGGGTCTGGCTACGCCTTC. Complete variable domain (other parts from reference TRBV2 and TRBJ1-2): EPEVTQTPSHQVTQMGQEVILRCVPISNHLYFYWYRQILGQKVEFLVSFYNNEISEKSEIFDDQFSVERPDGSNFTLKIRSTKLEDSAMYFCASSDRGSGYAFGSGTRLTVV.